The rows below give T cell receptor beta chains drawn from one sample of a study of blood T cell repertoires in COVID-19. The repertoire was sequenced with immunoSEQ multiplex PCR; TCRdb's copy has only in-frame clones and lacks some. Among over 250,000 clones, 87% were seen once, and the ten largest hold approximately 5.3%. Sequencing used PBMCs or T cells enriched from blood (not recorded which). All receptors derive from a woman under 40 who had recovered from COVID-19. CDR3s include the opening cysteine and the closing phenylalanine or tryptophan. The D gene is left open where the match is weak. Size is omitted from some rows. Given values are once, few, many or a class for expanded clones.

v_call	d_call	j_call	clone_size	cdr3_aa	cdr3_nt
TRBV7-2	TRBD2	TRBJ2-2	NA	CASRERGGANTGELFF	TGTGCCAGCAGGGAGCGGGGGGGCGCGAACACCGGGGAGCTGTTTTTT
TRBV11-2	NA	TRBJ1-3	NA	CASSLRPRGTHYSGNTIYF	TGTGCCAGCAGCCTCCGGCCACGGGGGACCCATTACTCTGGAAACACCATATATTTT
TRBV5-1	TRBD1	TRBJ1-6	NA	CASSQGQVNSPLHF	TGCGCCAGCAGCCAGGGACAGGTTAATTCACCCCTCCACTTT
TRBV7-3	TRBD1	TRBJ2-3	once	CASSSGQGADTQYF	TGTGCCAGCAGCTCGGGACAGGGGGCAGATACGCAGTATTTT
TRBV7-8	TRBD2	TRBJ2-7	NA	CASSLGRPGAGGSYEQYF	TGTGCCAGCAGCTTAGGGCGCCCAGGGGCGGGGGGATCCTACGAGCAGTACTTC
TRBV4-2	NA	TRBJ2-5	NA	CASSRDPGETQYF	TGTGCCAGCAGCCGAGATCCGGGGGAGACCCAGTACTTC
TRBV5-3	NA	TRBJ2-5	NA	CARSPSAHGYRDLYQETQYF	TGTGCCAGAAGCCCGAGCGCACACGGCTACAGGGATCTGTACCAAGAGACCCAGTACTTC
TRBV28	NA	TRBJ1-5	NA	CASSLAGGRKDQPQHF	TGTGCCAGCAGTTTAGCGGGCGGCAGAAAGGATCAGCCCCAGCATTTT
TRBV14	NA	TRBJ2-3	NA	CASSSSAGAAQYF	TGTGCCAGCAGCTCTTCGGCGGGGGCGGCGCAGTATTTT
TRBV12-5	TRBD1	TRBJ1-5	once	CASGTNQDREGDQPQHF	TGTGCTAGTGGTACCAACCAAGACAGGGAAGGGGATCAGCCCCAGCATTTT
TRBV13	NA	TRBJ1-2	once	CASSPFSPRSGYTF	TGTGCCAGCAGCCCCTTCTCCCCGCGTTCCGGCTACACCTTC
TRBV11-3	TRBD1	TRBJ2-3	once	CASSLRQGYQTQYF	TGTGCCAGCAGCCTCCGACAGGGGTATCAAACGCAGTATTTT
TRBV6-5	TRBD1	TRBJ1-2	NA	CASRSYRGANYGYTF	TGTGCCAGCAGATCATACAGGGGCGCAAACTATGGCTACACCTTC
TRBV7-9	NA	TRBJ2-7	NA	CASSALGAGTAYEQYF	TGTGCCAGCAGCGCCCTCGGGGCGGGGACCGCCTACGAGCAGTACTTC
TRBV10-3	NA	TRBJ2-3	NA	CAISSDRSTDTQYF	TGTGCCATCAGTTCCGACAGAAGCACAGATACGCAGTATTTT
TRBV6-5	TRBD1	TRBJ1-2	NA	CASSYLPRDRSYGYTF	TGTGCCAGCAGTTACTTACCGCGGGACAGGAGTTATGGCTACACCTTC
TRBV11-2	NA	TRBJ1-2	NA	CASSYRPGVPHGYTF	TGTGCCAGCAGCTATAGACCAGGGGTCCCCCATGGCTACACCTTC
TRBV5-4	TRBD2	TRBJ2-5	NA	CASSPTSGYQETQYF	TGTGCCAGCAGCCCAACTAGCGGGTACCAAGAGACCCAGTACTTC